A single sample gave rise to the 29 T cell receptor beta chains below, sequenced in a study of T cell changes during pregnancy in multiple sclerosis. The repertoire was sequenced with immunoSEQ multiplex PCR; TCRdb's copy has only in-frame clones and lacks some. Altogether about 49,000 clones are present, roughly 90% being singletons, with the ten largest covering 5.1%. The sequencing here drew on peripheral blood, taken after pregnancy. The receptors come from a female donor in good health, enrolled as a control in a pregnancy study.

The chain joins TRBV5-4 to TRBJ2-1; 13 bases agree with TRBD2. CDR3 size: 17 residues. V shed 0 bases, J shed 8 bases, and the junction held 8 bases outside the gene matches. Germline CDR1 reads SGHNT; CDR2 reads YYREEE (reference sequence). The CDR3 DNA reads TGTGCCAGCAGCTTGGGGGGGACTAGCGGGGTAGTCGATGAGCAGTTCTTC. Translating it yields CASSLGGTSGVVDEQFF.

This rearrangement joins TRBV5-1 to TRBJ2-3, with 7 bases matching TRBD2. J was trimmed by 0 bases and V by 3 bases; bases with no gene match: 7. Germline CDR1 reads SGHRS; CDR2 reads YFSETQ. The CDR3 consists of 16 residues. The CDR3 DNA is TGCGCCAGCAGCTCACTAGCGACGTATAGCACAGATACGCAGTATTTT. This codes for CASSSLATYSTDTQYF.

This sequence joins TRBV19 and TRBJ1-5, with 9 bases matching TRBD1. The CDR3 is 15 residues long. Germline CDR1 and CDR2: LNHDA and SQIVND (reference sequence). Trimming removed 4 bases from V and 1 base from J; junction bases left unmatched: 2. DNA of the CDR3: TGTGCCAGTAGTACACAGGGGGCGAGCAATCAGCCCCAGCATTTT. Protein: CASSTQGASNQPQHF.

The rearrangement joins TRBV28 to TRBJ2-1; D is ambiguous. The CDR3 totals 14 residues. Trimming removed 7 bases from V and 3 bases from J, with 13 bases in between. CDR1 MDHEN and CDR2 SYDVKM come from the germline V gene. DNA for the CDR3: TGTGCCAGCACCTCGGCAGACAACTACAATGAGCAGTTCTTC. Translating it yields CASTSADNYNEQFF.

In its sample, this clone was seen once. V is TRBV19 and J is TRBJ1-5, with 7 bases matching TRBD1. The CDR3 sequence is 13 residues long. V was pared by 4 bases and J by 7 bases, with 4 bases of the junction left unmatched. CDR1 is LNHDA, CDR2 SQIVND, per germline (reference sequence). CDR3 bases: TGTGCCAGTAGTACCCAGGGGGAGCAGCCCCAGCATTTT. Translated: CASSTQGEQPQHF.

The gene calls are TRBV5-1 and TRBJ2-7; D unclear. V lost 0 bases, J lost 4 bases, and 8 bases lay in between. CDR1 is SGHRS and CDR2 is YFSETQ in the germline V gene. The length of the CDR3 is 13 residues. The CDR3, as DNA: TGCGCCAGCAGCTTGGGCCGAGCGTACGAGCAGTACTTC. It codes for CASSLGRAYEQYF.

The V gene is TRBV6-5, the J gene TRBJ1-2; the D gene is possibly TRBD1 (6 bases). This CDR3 has 13 amino acids. The V end lost 6 bases, the J end lost 2 bases, and 10 bases lay between the germline ends. Per the germline V gene, CDR1 is MNHEY and CDR2 is SVGAGI. The CDR3 region is CASSVTGNYGYTF. The DNA of the CDR3 is TGTGCCAGCAGCGTAACAGGGAACTATGGCTACACCTTC.

V usage is TRBV7-9 and J usage is TRBJ2-3; 14 bases align to TRBD2. The CDR3 runs to 16 residues. Germline V CDR1 and CDR2: SEHNR, FQNEAQ (reference sequence). V gave up 5 bases and J gave up 6 bases; unmatched junction bases: 7. The chain's CDR3 is CASSPRTSGGWDTQYF. The CDR3 DNA reads TGTGCCAGCAGCCCCCGGACTAGCGGGGGGTGGGATACGCAGTATTTT.

V and J are TRBV30 and TRBJ2-1, with TRBD2 identical over 9 bases. This CDR3 has 16 amino acids. V lost 4 bases, J lost 6 bases, and 13 bases stayed unmatched. CDR1 is GTSNPN and CDR2 is SVGIG in the germline V gene (reference sequence). CDR3 nucleotide sequence: TGTGCCTGGAAGCCGGGGACTAGCCCTCCACTCAATGAGCAGTTCTTC. This codes for CAWKPGTSPPLNEQFF.

V gene TRBV5-4 combines with J gene TRBJ2-2, with 9 positions matching TRBD2. V dropped 2 bases and J dropped 3; count of bases not matched to a gene: 2. This CDR3 is 15 amino acids long. Germline V gene lookup returns CDR1 SGHNT and CDR2 YYREEE (reference sequence). The DNA for the CDR3 is TGTGCCAGCAGCTTACCTAGCGGGGACACCGGGGAGCTGTTTTTT. Its translation is CASSLPSGDTGELFF.

The chain has TRBV9 and TRBJ1-1; tentative D call: TRBD1 (5 bases). Trimming took off 0 bases at V and 1 base at J, with 13 bases between the two ends. The CDR3 spans 16 residues. The germline CDR1 and CDR2 sequences are SGDLS and YYNGEE. The CDR3 DNA reads TGTGCCAGCAGCGTAGGGGAGGGGCGGGGGAACACTGAAGCTTTCTTT. This codes for CASSVGEGRGNTEAFF.

The genes are TRBV29-1 and TRBJ2-7; the match to TRBD1 covers 8 bases. This CDR3 region has 15 residues. Germline V gene data show CDR1 as SQVTM and CDR2 as ANQGSEA. The V gene end was trimmed by 3 bases and the J gene end by 4 bases; junction bases not matched to a gene: 11. The CDR3 reads CSVDGVETGAYEQYF. The CDR3 DNA sequence: TGCAGCGTTGATGGCGTTGAGACAGGGGCTTACGAGCAGTACTTC.

The chain carries TRBV6-5 and TRBJ1-6, with 7 bases identical to TRBD1. V trimming: 2 bases; J trimming: 4 bases; junction bases outside the gene matches: 2. Germline V gene lookup returns CDR1 MNHEY and CDR2 SVGAGI. CDR3 length equals 15 residues. This chain's CDR3 is CASSYGDSYNSPLHF. In nucleotides, the CDR3 is TGTGCCAGCAGTTACGGGGACAGTTATAATTCACCCCTCCACTTT.

This chain links TRBV18 with TRBJ1-6; D unresolved. CDR3 size: 13 residues. Germline V lookup: CDR1 KGHSH, CDR2 LQKENI. Deletions cut 2 bases from V and 5 bases from J, with 4 bases between. The CDR3: CASSPFNNSPLHF. CDR3 bases: TGTGCCAGCTCACCATTCAATAATTCACCCCTCCACTTT.

The rearrangement joins TRBV7-9 to TRBJ1-6; 8 nucleotides line up with TRBD1. Trimming at V came to 5 bases and at J to 10 bases, leaving 10 bases not matched to a gene. The germline V gene has CDR1 SEHNR and CDR2 FQNEAQ (reference sequence). The CDR3 loop spans 15 amino acids. The CDR3 reads CASSPTTGARSPLHF. The CDR3 DNA reads TGTGCCAGCAGCCCGACGACAGGGGCGAGGTCACCCCTCCACTTT.

This chain links TRBV13 with TRBJ2-3; weak D call: TRBD2 (6 bases). Trimming stripped 4 bases from V and 2 bases from J, with 16 bases between. Germline assignment: CDR1 PRHDT and CDR2 FYEKMQ (reference sequence). The CDR3 spans 16 residues. CDR3 sequence: CASSSGGPYTTDTQYF. Here the CDR3 DNA reads TGTGCCAGCAGCTCCGGGGGACCGTATACCACAGATACGCAGTATTTT.

CDR3 region: CSVEQGNTEAFF. For the CDR3, the DNA is TGCAGCGTAGAACAGGGTAACACTGAAGCTTTCTTT. The chain joins TRBV29-1 to TRBJ1-1, with a weak D call TRBD1 (6 bases). Looked up from germline, CDR1 is SQVTM and CDR2 is ANQGSEA. CDR3 length: 12 residues. V lost 6 bases, J lost 2 bases, and 10 bases lay in between. The full variable domain, completed using reference TRBV29-1 and TRBJ1-1, is SAVISQKPSRDICQRGTSLTIQCQVDSQVTMMFWYRQQPGQSLTLIATANQGSEATYESGFVIDKFPISRPNLTFSTLTVSNMSPEDSSIYLCSVEQGNTEAFFGQGTRLTVV.

The gene calls are TRBV5-6 and TRBJ1-6; 9 positions agree with TRBD1. This CDR3 has 15 amino acids. The V gene's germline CDR1 is SGHDT and CDR2 YYEEEE. V trimming: 6 bases; J trimming: 6 bases; junction bases outside the gene matches: 7. The DNA of the CDR3 is TGTGCCAGCACCACACAGGGGGCGCCTAATTCACCCCTCCACTTT. Translation: CASTTQGAPNSPLHF.

The chain uses TRBV5-1 and TRBJ1-1; 12 bases are shared with TRBD1. This CDR3 contains 15 residues. V shed 4 bases, J shed 5 bases, and the junction held 6 bases outside the gene matches. Germline CDR1 is SGHRS and CDR2 is YFSETQ. In nucleotides, the CDR3 is TGCGCCAGCAGCGAACCGGGACAGGGGGCGACTGAAGCTTTCTTT. It translates to CASSEPGQGATEAFF.

The chain links TRBV18 to TRBJ1-2; 9 bases line up with TRBD1. The germline gives CDR1 KGHSH, CDR2 LQKENI. The CDR3 contains 14 residues. Trimming at V came to 4 bases and at J to 4 bases, leaving 4 bases not matched to a gene. CDR3: CASSHDRGSYGYTF. CDR3 DNA sequence: TGTGCCAGCTCACATGACAGGGGGAGCTATGGCTACACCTTC.

The CDR3 region is CASSEPGQGFLNYGYTF. CDR3 coding DNA: TGCGCCAGCAGTGAGCCGGGACAGGGGTTTCTTAACTATGGCTACACCTTC. This chain uses TRBV10-1 with TRBJ1-2; TRBD1 matches at 10 bases. This CDR3 spans 17 amino acids. Germline CDR1 WNHNN, CDR2 SYGVQD (reference sequence). The J segment lost 1 base and the V segment lost 2 bases, leaving 7 bases of the junction unmatched.

The chain carries TRBV11-2 and TRBJ2-7; the match to TRBD1 covers 11 bases. V lost 7 bases to trimming and J lost 3 bases; unmatched junction nucleotides: 5. The CDR3 spans 14 residues. CDR1 and CDR2 from the germline V gene are SGHAT and FQNNGV. The CDR3 is CASNSGTGGYEQYF. The DNA of the CDR3 is TGTGCCAGCAACTCCGGGACAGGGGGCTACGAGCAGTACTTC.

J is TRBJ1-5 and V is TRBV6-5, with D possibly TRBD1 on 5 matching bases. Germline CDR1 and CDR2: MNHEY and SVGAGI. The ends were cut back, 6 bases at V and 5 bases at J, with 11 bases in the middle. This CDR3 is built from 13 residues. This CDR3 is CASRRDRDQPQHF. CDR3 in DNA: TGTGCCAGCAGGCGAGACAGAGATCAGCCCCAGCATTTT.

V usage is TRBV4-1 and J usage is TRBJ1-5; 11 nucleotides agree with TRBD1. V was clipped by 3 bases and J by 1 base; unmatched bases: 8. Looked up from germline, CDR1 is MGHRA and CDR2 is YSYEKL. The CDR3 runs 18 residues. CDR3 residues: CASSQIGQGAKSNQPQHF. CDR3 coding DNA: TGCGCCAGCAGCCAGATTGGACAGGGGGCAAAAAGCAATCAGCCCCAGCATTTT.

The J gene is TRBJ1-1, the V gene TRBV6-6, with 8 bases aligning to TRBD1. Germline assignment: CDR1 MNHNY and CDR2 SVGAGI (reference sequence). This CDR3 comprises 13 residues. With 6 bases clipped from V and 5 bases from J, the junction kept 5 bases outside the gene matches. CDR3 coding DNA: TGTGCCAGCAGCATGGACAGGGAAACTGAAGCTTTCTTT. It yields the protein CASSMDRETEAFF.

The rearrangement uses TRBV7-2 and TRBJ2-1, with 8 nucleotides matching TRBD1. Germline lookup yields CDR1 SGHTA and CDR2 FQGNSA. Germline trimming cut 1 base from V and 2 bases from J; bases unmatched to any gene: 1. The CDR3 has 15 residues. This chain's CDR3 is CASSLGQGTYNEQFF. The CDR3 coding sequence is TGTGCCAGCAGCTTAGGACAGGGGACCTACAATGAGCAGTTCTTC.

CDR3 sequence (DNA): TGTGCCAGTAGTACTCGAGGGACAGGGTCTTTTGAGCAGTACTTC. This sequence encodes CASSTRGTGSFEQYF. This chain joins TRBV19 and TRBJ2-7; 9 bases are shared with TRBD1. The J segment lost 7 bases and the V segment lost 4 bases, leaving 11 bases of the junction unmatched. This CDR3 has 15 amino acids. Germline V lookup: CDR1 LNHDA, CDR2 SQIVND (reference sequence).

The chain recombines TRBV7-2 with TRBJ2-5; no firm D call. CDR3 length: 15 amino acids. Germline lookup yields CDR1 SGHTA and CDR2 FQGNSA. Trimming pared 8 bases from V and 4 bases from J, leaving 20 bases between. The CDR3 DNA reads as TGTGCCAGCCGCCGAGAACAGAGTCGGTTAGAGACCCAGTACTTC. This translates into CASRREQSRLETQYF. Combining the CDR3 with reference TRBV7-2 and TRBJ2-5 gives the whole variable domain GAGVSQSPSNKVTEKGKDVELRCDPISGHTALYWYRQSLGQGLEFLIYFQGNSAPDKSGLPSDRFSAERTGGSVSTLTIQRTQQEDSAVYLCASRREQSRLETQYFGPGTRLLVL.

The chain combines TRBV9 with TRBJ2-3; no definite D call. V was pared by 3 bases and J by 2 bases, with 7 bases between. The CDR3 sequence is 13 residues long. Germline values: CDR1 SGDLS, CDR2 YYNGEE. CDR3 residues: CASSGQVTDTQYF. CDR3 bases: TGTGCCAGCAGCGGGCAGGTCACAGATACGCAGTATTTT.